The 18 T cell receptor beta chains listed next were all sequenced from one sample in a study of T cell changes during pregnancy in multiple sclerosis. TCRdb's copy holds only in-frame clones and misses some; the assay was immunoSEQ multiplex PCR. The sample has fewer than 60,000 clones; roughly 94% are singletons. This material consisted of CD8+ T cells from peripheral blood mononuclear cells, taken in the first trimester of pregnancy. The receptors derive from a female donor with multiple sclerosis, enrolled in a pregnancy study.

The chain couples TRBV9 to TRBJ1-1; D is unresolved. Between the trimmed V and J ends, which lost 0 bases and 5 bases, there was a span of 8 bases. The CDR3 is 13 residues long. Germline V gives CDR1 SGDLS, CDR2 YYNGEE. The CDR3 DNA reads TGTGCCAGCAGCGTAGTCTCGGGTACTGAAGCTTTCTTT. This sequence encodes CASSVVSGTEAFF.

The chain employs TRBV6-4 and TRBJ1-1; D remains unclear. The V gene lost 6 bases and the J gene lost 0 bases, with 8 bases spanning the gap. Germline V gene data show CDR1 as MRHNA and CDR2 as SNTAGT. CDR3 length equals 13 residues. The CDR3 is CASRSNMNTEAFF. The DNA for the CDR3 is TGTGCCAGCAGATCCAACATGAACACTGAAGCTTTCTTT.

This clone was observed a single time. The CDR3 protein is CATSRPSGSRTDTQYF. CDR3 nucleotide sequence: TGTGCCACCTCCCGGCCTAGCGGGAGTAGGACAGATACGCAGTATTTT. The chain has TRBV6-6 and TRBJ2-3; 10 nucleotides agree with TRBD2. The J segment lost 3 bases and the V segment lost 10 bases, leaving 13 bases of the junction unmatched. This CDR3 is built from 16 residues. Looked up from germline, CDR1 is MNHNY and CDR2 is SVGAGI (reference sequence).

The chain combines TRBV7-3 with TRBJ2-1; maybe TRBD2 (7 bases). The CDR3 consists of 17 residues. From germline, CDR1 is SGHTA and CDR2 FQGTGA. Trimming removed 2 bases from V and 7 bases from J, with 21 bases in between. CDR3 sequence: CASSLWGGAGAGNEQFF. CDR3 nucleotide sequence: TGTGCCAGCAGCTTATGGGGGGGCGCGGGAGCCGGGAATGAGCAGTTCTTC.

V and J are TRBV5-5 and TRBJ1-1, with D perhaps TRBD1 (5 bases). V was trimmed by 4 bases and J by 0 bases, leaving 7 bases between them. CDR1 and CDR2 (germline): SGHKS, YYEKEE (reference sequence). The CDR3 loop spans 13 amino acids. The CDR3 is CASSPGLNTEAFF. As DNA, the CDR3 is TGTGCCAGCAGCCCAGGGCTGAACACTGAAGCTTTCTTT. Full variable domain (rest looked up from reference TRBV5-5 and TRBJ1-1): DAGVTQSPTHLIKTRGQQVTLRCSPISGHKSVSWYQQVLGQGPQFIFQYYEKEERGRGNFPDRFSARQFPNYSSELNVNALLLGDSALYLCASSPGLNTEAFFGQGTRLTVV.

The genes are TRBV19 and TRBJ2-7; 8 bases are a match to TRBD1. V was clipped by 1 base and J by 1 base; unmatched bases: 0. The CDR3 is 14 amino acids. The V gene's germline CDR1 is LNHDA and CDR2 SQIVND (reference sequence). The CDR3 here is CASSIGQGSYEQYF. The CDR3 DNA sequence: TGTGCCAGTAGTATAGGACAGGGGTCCTACGAGCAGTACTTC.

This chain links TRBV4-2 with TRBJ2-2, with 8 bases identical to TRBD1. Germline V gene sequence: CDR1 LGHNA, CDR2 YNFKEQ. The CDR3 spans 18 residues. V dropped 4 bases and J dropped 6; count of bases not matched to a gene: 16. The CDR3 is CASSLYGGRGQLSGELFF. The CDR3 bases are TGTGCCAGCAGCCTTTATGGAGGCAGGGGGCAATTATCCGGGGAGCTGTTTTTT.

This sequence joins TRBV5-4 and TRBJ2-1, with a tentative D call TRBD2 (5 bases). Germline V gives CDR1 SGHNT, CDR2 YYREEE (reference sequence). V lost 0 bases and J lost 8, with 9 bases in between. This CDR3 contains 13 residues. The CDR3 here is CASSLGGLDEQFF. CDR3 nucleotide sequence: TGTGCCAGCAGCTTGGGCGGGCTCGATGAGCAGTTCTTC. Filled out from reference TRBV5-4 and TRBJ2-1, the complete variable domain reads ETGVTQSPTHLIKTRGQQVTLRCSSQSGHNTVSWYQQALGQGPQFIFQYYREEENGRGNFPPRFSGLQFPNYSSELNVNALELDDSALYLCASSLGGLDEQFFGPGTRLTVL.

This clone was seen once. The chain joins TRBV4-1 to TRBJ2-3; 7 bases map to TRBD1. This CDR3 is 16 amino acids long. Germline V gene lookup returns CDR1 MGHRA and CDR2 YSYEKL. Trimming removed 4 bases from V and 3 bases from J; junction bases left unmatched: 10. CDR3 nucleotide sequence: TGCGCCAGCAGCCCCGACGAGGGCAGGGGGACAGATACGCAGTATTTT. Translation gives CASSPDEGRGTDTQYF.

The chain carries TRBV23-1 and TRBJ1-5; no firm D call. Being an ORF, TRBV23-1 has a function that is uncertain. The CDR3 is 13 residues long. Trimming took 4 bases from V and 11 from J, leaving 15 bases between them. The CDR3 reads CASSLNYKPAQHF. The DNA for the CDR3 is TGCGCCAGCAGTCTAAACTACAAACCAGCCCAGCATTTT.

This rearrangement joins TRBV4-1 to TRBJ2-7; D possibly corresponds to TRBD1 (6 bases). The V gene lost 7 bases and the J gene lost 0 bases, with 13 bases spanning the gap. The CDR3 is 14 residues long. Per germline, CDR1 MGHRA and CDR2 YSYEKL. The CDR3 DNA reads TGCGCCAGCACGGTGGGCAGGGGCTCCTACGAGCAGTACTTC. It encodes CASTVGRGSYEQYF.

The chain is built from TRBV29-1 and TRBJ2-1; TRBD1 aligns across 11 bases. Germline values: CDR1 SQVTM, CDR2 ANQGSEA. The V segment lost 0 bases and the J segment 2 bases; nucleotides outside the gene matches: 3. This CDR3 has 16 amino acids. The CDR3, as DNA: TGCAGCGTTGAAGAAGGGACAGGGGGGACCTACAATGAGCAGTTCTTC. This sequence encodes CSVEEGTGGTYNEQFF.

The rearrangement uses TRBV9 and TRBJ2-3; 12 bases match TRBD2. Germline CDR1 SGDLS, CDR2 YYNGEE. The CDR3 totals 16 residues. V was pared by 4 bases and J by 10 bases, with 13 bases of the junction left unmatched. The CDR3 spells CASSPPGLAGPYSQYF. For the CDR3, the DNA is TGTGCCAGCAGCCCCCCTGGACTAGCGGGACCCTATTCGCAGTATTTT.

This rearrangement joins TRBV2 to TRBJ1-5; D remains unclear. Trimming pared 6 bases from V and 2 bases from J, leaving 17 bases between. This CDR3 region has 16 residues. The V gene's germline CDR1 is SNHLY and CDR2 FYNNEI. As DNA, the CDR3 is TGTGCCAGCAGATCATCACCGGGAGATGGCAATCAGCCCCAGCATTTT. This translates into CASRSSPGDGNQPQHF.

The rearrangement uses TRBV5-1 and TRBJ2-7; D is perhaps TRBD1 (6 bases). The germline V gene encodes CDR1 SGHRS and CDR2 YFSETQ. V shed 2 bases and J shed 3 bases, with 12 bases lying between them. The CDR3 covers 14 residues. The CDR3 protein is CASSFRGRLYEQYF. The CDR3 DNA is TGCGCCAGCAGCTTCAGGGGAAGGCTCTACGAGCAGTACTTC.

V is TRBV4-2 and J is TRBJ1-5; 9 nucleotides match TRBD1. This CDR3 contains 16 residues. Per germline, CDR1 LGHNA and CDR2 YNFKEQ. Trimming at V came to 0 bases and at J to 3 bases, leaving 3 bases not matched to a gene. The CDR3 spells CASSQEWTGANQPQHF. The CDR3 DNA is TGTGCCAGCAGCCAAGAGTGGACAGGGGCCAATCAGCCCCAGCATTTT.

The rearrangement joins TRBV5-1 to TRBJ2-3, with D maybe TRBD2 (6 bases). Trimming cost V 8 bases and J 0 bases, with 16 bases left between them. The CDR3 runs to 15 residues. The germline gives CDR1 SGHRS, CDR2 YFSETQ. Here the CDR3 DNA reads TGCGCCAGTCATTGGCGGGACCCTAGCACAGATACGCAGTATTTT. This translates into CASHWRDPSTDTQYF. The complete variable domain, with remaining parts taken from reference TRBV5-1 and TRBJ2-3, reads KAGVTQTPRYLIKTRGQQVTLSCSPISGHRSVSWYQQTPGQGLQFLFEYFSETQRNKGNFPGRFSGRQFSNSRSEMNVSTLELGDSALYLCASHWRDPSTDTQYFGPGTRLTVL.

The genes are TRBV5-1 and TRBJ1-1, with D possibly TRBD1 on 6 matching bases. Trimming cost V 3 bases and J 1 base, with 13 bases left between them. Germline-derived CDR1 and CDR2 are SGHRS and YFSETQ. The CDR3 is 15 amino acids. CDR3: CASSWTIQGNTEAFF. Here the CDR3 DNA reads TGCGCCAGCAGCTGGACCATACAGGGGAACACTGAAGCTTTCTTT.